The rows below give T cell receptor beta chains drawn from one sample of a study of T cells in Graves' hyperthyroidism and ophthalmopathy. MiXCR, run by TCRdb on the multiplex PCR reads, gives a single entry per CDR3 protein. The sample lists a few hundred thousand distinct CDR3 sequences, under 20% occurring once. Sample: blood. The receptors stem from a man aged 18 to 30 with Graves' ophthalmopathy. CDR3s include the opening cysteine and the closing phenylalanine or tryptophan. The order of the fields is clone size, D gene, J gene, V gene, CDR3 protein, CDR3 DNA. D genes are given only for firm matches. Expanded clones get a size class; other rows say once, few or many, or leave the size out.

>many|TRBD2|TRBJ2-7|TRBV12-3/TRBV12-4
CASSYGSRGIRVTGYEQYF
TGTGCCAGCAGTTACGGCTCGCGGGGGATTAGGGTCACGGGGTACGAGCAGTACTTC
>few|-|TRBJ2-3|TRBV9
CASSVGSAPDTQYF
TGTGCCAGCAGCGTAGGGTCCGCACCAGATACGCAGTATTTT
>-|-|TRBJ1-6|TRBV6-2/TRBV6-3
CASSYDTSYNSPLHF
TGTGCCAGCAGTTACGACACCTCCTATAATTCACCCCTCCACTTT
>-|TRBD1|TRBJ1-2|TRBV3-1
CASSQGLQGGGGYTF
TGTGCCAGCAGCCAAGGATTACAGGGGGGGGGTGGCTACACCTTC
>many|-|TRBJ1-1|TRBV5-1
CASSLDGGARDTEAFF
TGCGCCAGCAGCTTGGATGGGGGGGCGAGGGACACTGAAGCTTTCTTT
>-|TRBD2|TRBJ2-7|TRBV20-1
CSATGTTYEQYF
TGCAGTGCTACCGGGACTACCTACGAGCAGTACTTC
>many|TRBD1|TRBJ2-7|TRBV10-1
CASSDGTGMVEQYF
TGCGCCAGCAGTGACGGGACAGGGATGGTTGAGCAGTACTTC
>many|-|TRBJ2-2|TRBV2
CASLPGRNTGELFF
TGTGCCAGCCTACCGGGACGGAACACCGGGGAGCTGTTTTTT
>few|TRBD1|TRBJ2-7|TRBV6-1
CASSEAGDRVYEQYF
TGTGCCAGCAGTGAAGCCGGGGACAGGGTGTACGAGCAGTACTTC
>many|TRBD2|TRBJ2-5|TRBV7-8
CASSYPLAGGRGQETQYF
TGTGCCAGCAGCTACCCCCTAGCGGGGGGGCGGGGCCAAGAGACCCAGTACTTC
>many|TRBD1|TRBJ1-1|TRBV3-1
CASSHITGQGAEAFF
TGTGCCAGCAGCCATATAACGGGACAGGGGGCTGAAGCTTTCTTT
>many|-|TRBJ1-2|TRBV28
CASSFGQSYGYTF
TGTGCCAGCAGTTTCGGACAGAGTTATGGCTACACCTTC
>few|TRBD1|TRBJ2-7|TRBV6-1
CASSEAHWTGRYEQYF
TGTGCCAGCAGTGAAGCCCATTGGACAGGCCGATACGAGCAGTACTTC
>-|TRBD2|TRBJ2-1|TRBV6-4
CASSDSSGGAGLYNEQFF
TGTGCCAGCAGTGACTCTAGCGGGGGGGCCGGTCTGTACAATGAGCAGTTCTTC
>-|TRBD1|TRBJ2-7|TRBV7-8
CASSLVGTGLTYEQYF
TGTGCCAGCAGCTTAGTGGGGACAGGGTTGACCTACGAGCAGTACTTC
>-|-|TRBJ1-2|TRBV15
CATRVHNGQNYGYTF
TGTGCCACCAGGGTTCACAACGGACAGAACTATGGCTACACCTTC